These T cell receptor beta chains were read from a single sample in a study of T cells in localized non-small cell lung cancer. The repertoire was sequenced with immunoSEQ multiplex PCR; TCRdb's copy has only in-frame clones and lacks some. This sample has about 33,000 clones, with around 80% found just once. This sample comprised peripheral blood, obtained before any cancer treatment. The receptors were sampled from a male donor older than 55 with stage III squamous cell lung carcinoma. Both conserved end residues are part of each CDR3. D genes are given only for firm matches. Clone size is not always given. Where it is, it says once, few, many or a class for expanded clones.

CDR3 DNA: TGTGCCAGCAGCCGGATGACTAGCGGGGGCCCCACCTACAATGAGCAGTTCTTC; CDR3 protein: CASSRMTSGGPTYNEQFF; V gene: TRBV5-5; J gene: TRBJ2-1; D gene: TRBD2; clone size: NA
CDR3 DNA: TGTGCCAGCAGCGTAGCTGTCGGGGGGCCCTACGAGCAGTACTTC; CDR3 protein: CASSVAVGGPYEQYF; V gene: TRBV9; J gene: TRBJ2-7; D gene: NA; clone size: NA
CDR3 DNA: TGCAGCGTAAGGCTTAGCGGTGGCGATAGCAATCAGCCCCAGCATTTT; CDR3 protein: CSVRLSGGDSNQPQHF; V gene: TRBV29-1; J gene: TRBJ1-5; D gene: NA; clone size: NA
CDR3 DNA: TGTGCCAGCAGCGAGACCCATAGCTCCTACAATGAGCAGTTCTTC; CDR3 protein: CASSETHSSYNEQFF; V gene: TRBV9; J gene: TRBJ2-1; D gene: NA; clone size: NA
CDR3 DNA: TGTGCCAGCATTCCTGACAGGGGTACATACACCGGGGAGCTGTTTTTT; CDR3 protein: CASIPDRGTYTGELFF; V gene: TRBV2; J gene: TRBJ2-2; D gene: TRBD1; clone size: NA
CDR3 DNA: TGTGCCATCAGTGATGTGGCAGGTAATCAGCCCCAGCATTTT; CDR3 protein: CAISDVAGNQPQHF; V gene: TRBV10-3; J gene: TRBJ1-5; D gene: NA; clone size: NA
CDR3 DNA: TGTGCCAGCAGTTTTTCAAACAGGGGTGGCTACACCTTC; CDR3 protein: CASSFSNRGGYTF; V gene: TRBV6-5; J gene: TRBJ1-2; D gene: TRBD1; clone size: NA
CDR3 DNA: TGTGCCAGCAGTTTTGGACCAGGGGCAGTAAACACCATATATTTT; CDR3 protein: CASSFGPGAVNTIYF; V gene: TRBV27; J gene: TRBJ1-3; D gene: NA; clone size: few
CDR3 DNA: TGTGCCAGCAGTTTAACAGGGGGTCGGGAGCAGTACTTC; CDR3 protein: CASSLTGGREQYF; V gene: TRBV27; J gene: TRBJ2-7; D gene: TRBD1; clone size: NA
CDR3 DNA: TGTGCCAGCAGTTACTCCTGGCTTGCCTACGAGCAGTACTTC; CDR3 protein: CASSYSWLAYEQYF; V gene: TRBV6-6; J gene: TRBJ2-7; D gene: NA; clone size: NA
CDR3 DNA: TGTGCCAGCAGCCTAGGGACTAGCGGGAGGGCAAATGAGCAGTTCTTC; CDR3 protein: CASSLGTSGRANEQFF; V gene: TRBV7-3; J gene: TRBJ2-1; D gene: TRBD2; clone size: NA
CDR3 DNA: TGTGCCAGCAGCGTGAGCGTATATGAGCAGTTCTTC; CDR3 protein: CASSVSVYEQFF; V gene: TRBV5-6; J gene: TRBJ2-1; D gene: NA; clone size: NA
CDR3 DNA: TGTGCCAGCAGCTCAGGGACAGTCTTCATGAACACTGAAGCTTTCTTT; CDR3 protein: CASSSGTVFMNTEAFF; V gene: TRBV11-2; J gene: TRBJ1-1; D gene: TRBD1; clone size: NA
CDR3 DNA: TGTGCCAGCAGCTTAAGGGTGACAGGGTCCACTGAAGCTTTCTTT; CDR3 protein: CASSLRVTGSTEAFF; V gene: TRBV7-3; J gene: TRBJ1-1; D gene: TRBD1; clone size: NA
CDR3 DNA: TGTGCCAGTAGTATAGTAATAGGAAAGGGGTACAATGAGCAGTTCTTC; CDR3 protein: CASSIVIGKGYNEQFF; V gene: TRBV19; J gene: TRBJ2-1; D gene: NA; clone size: NA
CDR3 DNA: TGTGCCAGCAGCTTGGCGGGGTTTCAAGAGACCCAGTACTTC; CDR3 protein: CASSLAGFQETQYF; V gene: TRBV7-2; J gene: TRBJ2-5; D gene: NA; clone size: NA
CDR3 DNA: TGTGCCAGCAGCTTAGACAATAATTCACCCCTCCACTTT; CDR3 protein: CASSLDNNSPLHF; V gene: TRBV7-6; J gene: TRBJ1-6; D gene: NA; clone size: NA
CDR3 DNA: TGTGCCAGCACCCCCAGGCGGGGCAACGGTGAAAAACTGTTTTTT; CDR3 protein: CASTPRRGNGEKLFF; V gene: TRBV6-6; J gene: TRBJ1-4; D gene: NA; clone size: NA
CDR3 DNA: TGTGCCACCAGCAGAGATCAGAGACAGGGTCCGAGTGAGCAGTACTTC; CDR3 protein: CATSRDQRQGPSEQYF; V gene: TRBV15; J gene: TRBJ2-7; D gene: TRBD1; clone size: NA
CDR3 DNA: TGTGCCTGGAGTGCATCGGGCCTCGGTCAGCCCCAGCATTTT; CDR3 protein: CAWSASGLGQPQHF; V gene: TRBV30; J gene: TRBJ1-5; D gene: NA; clone size: few
CDR3 DNA: TGTGCCAGCAGCTCCTTCCAGGGGGCTGCGAACACCGGGGAGCTGTTTTTT; CDR3 protein: CASSSFQGAANTGELFF; V gene: TRBV7-3; J gene: TRBJ2-2; D gene: TRBD1; clone size: NA
CDR3 DNA: TGTGCCAGCAGCTGGACAGGGGGCTACTATGGCTACACCTTC; CDR3 protein: CASSWTGGYYGYTF; V gene: TRBV5-6; J gene: TRBJ1-2; D gene: TRBD1; clone size: NA
CDR3 DNA: TGTGCCAGCAGCCAAGGCCAGGGCCTCGGGGGCGGGGAGCTGTTTTTT; CDR3 protein: CASSQGQGLGGGELFF; V gene: TRBV14; J gene: TRBJ2-2; D gene: NA; clone size: NA
CDR3 DNA: TGTGCCAGCAGTGTCCCCGGGACAGGATACAATGAGCAGTTCTTC; CDR3 protein: CASSVPGTGYNEQFF; V gene: TRBV6-6; J gene: TRBJ2-1; D gene: TRBD1; clone size: NA
CDR3 DNA: TGTGCCATCAGTGAGACCGCAGGACAGGGGATAAACGAGCAGTACTTC; CDR3 protein: CAISETAGQGINEQYF; V gene: TRBV10-3; J gene: TRBJ2-7; D gene: TRBD1; clone size: NA
CDR3 DNA: TGTGCCAGCAGTGATGCTCATTACAATGAGCAGTTCTTC; CDR3 protein: CASSDAHYNEQFF; V gene: TRBV25-1; J gene: TRBJ2-1; D gene: NA; clone size: few
CDR3 DNA: TGTGCCAGCAGTTCTGAGGCCCGCACTGAAGCTTTCTTT; CDR3 protein: CASSSEARTEAFF; V gene: TRBV6-6; J gene: TRBJ1-1; D gene: NA; clone size: once
CDR3 DNA: TGTGCCAGCAGTTTGGGGACAGGGAAGAGAGAGACCCAGTACTTC; CDR3 protein: CASSLGTGKRETQYF; V gene: TRBV28; J gene: TRBJ2-5; D gene: TRBD1; clone size: once
CDR3 DNA: TGTGCCAGCAGTTTCGACCCTGGGTCGGAAGCTTTCTTT; CDR3 protein: CASSFDPGSEAFF; V gene: TRBV27; J gene: TRBJ1-1; D gene: NA; clone size: few
CDR3 DNA: TGCGCCAGCAGCTCCGGACTAGCGGGAGGGCCCTCGGATGAGCAGTTCTTC; CDR3 protein: CASSSGLAGGPSDEQFF; V gene: TRBV5-1; J gene: TRBJ2-1; D gene: TRBD2; clone size: NA
CDR3 DNA: TGTGCCAGCAGTTCTCCCCACTACGAGCAGTACTTC; CDR3 protein: CASSSPHYEQYF; V gene: TRBV27; J gene: TRBJ2-7; D gene: NA; clone size: NA
CDR3 DNA: TGTGCCAGCAGCGTAGACGCGGGGTTAGGCGAGACCCAGTACTTC; CDR3 protein: CASSVDAGLGETQYF; V gene: TRBV9; J gene: TRBJ2-5; D gene: NA; clone size: few
CDR3 DNA: TGTGCCAGTAGTTTCAACAGGGCTGAGGCAGATACGCAGTATTTT; CDR3 protein: CASSFNRAEADTQYF; V gene: TRBV19; J gene: TRBJ2-3; D gene: NA; clone size: once
CDR3 DNA: TGTGCCAGCAGCGAATCCGGGACAGGGACCTACGAGCAGTACTTC; CDR3 protein: CASSESGTGTYEQYF; V gene: TRBV2; J gene: TRBJ2-7; D gene: TRBD1; clone size: NA
CDR3 DNA: TGTGCCAGCAGTCATAACTCCTTGCAAAATGAGCAGTTCTTC; CDR3 protein: CASSHNSLQNEQFF; V gene: TRBV14; J gene: TRBJ2-1; D gene: NA; clone size: NA
CDR3 DNA: TGTGCCAGCAGCCCTTTTCCCGGGACAGTAACCTACGAGCAGTACTTC; CDR3 protein: CASSPFPGTVTYEQYF; V gene: TRBV7-6; J gene: TRBJ2-7; D gene: TRBD1; clone size: NA
CDR3 DNA: TGTGCCAGCAGCCCGGGATCTGGAAACACCATATATTTT; CDR3 protein: CASSPGSGNTIYF; V gene: TRBV7-9; J gene: TRBJ1-3; D gene: NA; clone size: NA
CDR3 DNA: TGCGCCAGCAGCCAAGCTGGGACCTCCACCGGGGGCTACACCTTC; CDR3 protein: CASSQAGTSTGGYTF; V gene: TRBV4-1; J gene: TRBJ1-2; D gene: NA; clone size: NA
CDR3 DNA: TGTGCCAGCAGCTTGGAAGGGGAAGCTGGCTACACCTTC; CDR3 protein: CASSLEGEAGYTF; V gene: TRBV5-5; J gene: TRBJ1-2; D gene: NA; clone size: NA
CDR3 DNA: TGTGCCAGCTCACCACAAGGGACAGGGGATACGCAGTATTTT; CDR3 protein: CASSPQGTGDTQYF; V gene: TRBV18; J gene: TRBJ2-3; D gene: TRBD1; clone size: NA
CDR3 DNA: TGTGCCAGTAGCCGGACCCCAGGCACATACGAGCAGTACTTC; CDR3 protein: CASSRTPGTYEQYF; V gene: TRBV19; J gene: TRBJ2-7; D gene: NA; clone size: NA
CDR3 DNA: TGTGCCAGCAGTGGTGACAGGACGGGCTATGGCTACACCTTC; CDR3 protein: CASSGDRTGYGYTF; V gene: TRBV2; J gene: TRBJ1-2; D gene: NA; clone size: NA
CDR3 DNA: TGTGCCAGCAGCTCTGGGGCCAACGTCCTGACTTTC; CDR3 protein: CASSSGANVLTF; V gene: TRBV5-4; J gene: TRBJ2-6; D gene: NA; clone size: NA
CDR3 DNA: TGTGCCAGCAGCCAACATAAACCCGGACTAGCGGGTCCTAACACCGGGGAGCTGTTTTTT; CDR3 protein: CASSQHKPGLAGPNTGELFF; V gene: TRBV4-2; J gene: TRBJ2-2; D gene: TRBD2; clone size: NA
CDR3 DNA: TGTGCCAGCAGTTCACAGGGATACACTGAAGCTTTCTTT; CDR3 protein: CASSSQGYTEAFF; V gene: TRBV28; J gene: TRBJ1-1; D gene: NA; clone size: NA
CDR3 DNA: TGTGCCAGCAGCGGGAGTAGCGGGGGTTACAATGAGCAGTTCTTC; CDR3 protein: CASSGSSGGYNEQFF; V gene: TRBV7-9; J gene: TRBJ2-1; D gene: TRBD2; clone size: NA
CDR3 DNA: TGTGCCAGCTCACTCCGAATAGAACAGGGTGCCGGGGAGCTGTTTTTT; CDR3 protein: CASSLRIEQGAGELFF; V gene: TRBV18; J gene: TRBJ2-2; D gene: NA; clone size: NA
CDR3 DNA: TGTGCCAGCAGTTATTCCTACAGTCCAGATACGCAGTATTTT; CDR3 protein: CASSYSYSPDTQYF; V gene: TRBV6-5; J gene: TRBJ2-3; D gene: NA; clone size: NA